This TCR beta chain was recovered during a study of technical replicates of blood from a few donors. Data came from immunoSEQ multiplex PCR; TCRdb stores just in-frame clones and leaves some out. The sample lists around 75,000 clones, around nine tenths occurring once. The CDR3 runs to 11 residues. Germline loops: CDR1 MNHNS, CDR2 SASEGT. Between the trimmed V and J ends, which lost 3 bases and 6 bases, there was a span of 6 bases. This receptor was taken from a human donor in good health. This chain links TRBV6-1 with TRBJ2-7; D remains unclear. Sample: T cells isolated from PBMCs. The CDR3: CASSDLSEQYF. Written as DNA, the CDR3 is TGTGCCAGCAGTGATTTATCCGAGCAGTACTTC.